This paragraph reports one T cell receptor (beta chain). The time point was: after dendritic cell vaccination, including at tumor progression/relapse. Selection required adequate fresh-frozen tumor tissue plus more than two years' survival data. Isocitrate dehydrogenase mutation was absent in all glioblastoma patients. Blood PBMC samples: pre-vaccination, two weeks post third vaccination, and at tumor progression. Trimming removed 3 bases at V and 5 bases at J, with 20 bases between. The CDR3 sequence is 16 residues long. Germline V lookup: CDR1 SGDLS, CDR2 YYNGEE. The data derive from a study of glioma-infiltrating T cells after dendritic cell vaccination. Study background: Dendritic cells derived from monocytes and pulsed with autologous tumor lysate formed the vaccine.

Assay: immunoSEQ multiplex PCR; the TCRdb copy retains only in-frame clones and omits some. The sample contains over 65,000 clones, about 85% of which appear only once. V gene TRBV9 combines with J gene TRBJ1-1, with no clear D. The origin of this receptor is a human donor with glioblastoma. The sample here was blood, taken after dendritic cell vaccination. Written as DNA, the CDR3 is TGTGCCAGCAGCGAGGTCCCCACCCGGGGAGCGACTGAAGCTTTCTTT. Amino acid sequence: CASSEVPTRGATEAFF.